Below, 26 T cell receptor beta chains from the same sample are listed, as sequenced in a study of regulatory T cells in long-lasting Graves disease. Libraries of TCR beta came from iRepertoire HTBI primers plus Arm-PCR of CDR3 regions. TCRdb re-derived calls from the multiplex PCR reads in MiXCR, one entry per CDR3 protein. This sample carries hundreds of thousands of distinct CDR3 sequences, 15% to 20% of them seen once, and the ten largest clones take about 20%. Time point defined: newly diagnosed GD, antithyroid drugs for less than 3 months. Preparation of the TCR library used RNA extracted from PBMCs. This sample also belongs to another study, concerning T cells in Graves' hyperthyroidism and ophthalmopathy.

The sequences come from peripheral blood mononuclear cells (PBMCs), collected at new diagnosis, from a patient treated with antithyroid drugs. The source of these receptors is a woman in her twenties or thirties with Graves disease.

This clonotype appeared many times. The CDR3 protein is CASSFLTPLYGYTF. The CDR3 nucleotides are TGTGCCAGCAGTTTCCTAACCCCCCTCTATGGCTACACCTTC. The genes are TRBV12-3 or TRBV12-4 and TRBJ1-2, with unresolved D. Trimming pared 3 bases from V and 4 bases from J, leaving 12 bases between. CDR3 length: 14 amino acids.

This clonotype was picked up a small number of times. The chain recombines TRBV6-1 with TRBJ2-1; maybe TRBD1 (5 bases). Trimming removed 1 base at V and 3 bases at J, with 10 bases between. CDR3 length equals 15 residues. Germline CDR1 MNHNS, CDR2 SASEGT. The CDR3 region has the DNA TGTGCCAGCAGTGAAGGCCTAGGGGTCTACAATGAGCAGTTCTTC. Translated: CASSEGLGVYNEQFF.

This clonotype occurred a few times. The chain joins TRBV6-1 to TRBJ1-6, with a tentative D call TRBD1 (6 bases). Trimming pared 6 bases from V and 8 bases from J, leaving 26 bases between. The germline V gene encodes CDR1 MNHNS and CDR2 SASEGT. The CDR3 runs 18 residues. CDR3 protein: CASSRPYRAPRGYSPLHF. In DNA, the CDR3 is TGTGCCAGCAGCCGCCCCTACAGGGCCCCGAGAGGTTATTCACCCCTCCACTTT.

This clonotype was found many times. CDR3 protein: CASSQVSTNQPQHF. CDR3 DNA: TGTGCCAGCAGCCAAGTGAGTACAAATCAGCCCCAGCATTTT. The chain carries TRBV3-1 and TRBJ1-5; D unresolved. The germline gives CDR1 LGHDT, CDR2 YNNKEL (reference sequence). The CDR3 contains 14 residues. V lost 1 base, J lost 4 bases, and 8 bases lay in between.

This clonotype has at least ten counts. The chain combines TRBV29-1 with TRBJ1-1; unclear D gene. The CDR3 is 13 amino acids. V shed 1 base and J shed 0 bases, with 6 bases lying between them. Germline V gene sequence: CDR1 SQVTM, CDR2 ANQGSEA. This CDR3 reads CSVEAGMNTEAFF. The DNA of the CDR3 is TGCAGCGTTGAAGCGGGAATGAACACTGAAGCTTTCTTT.

The chain employs TRBV3-1 and TRBJ2-7, with D possibly being TRBD1 or TRBD2 (5 bases each). The germline CDR1 and CDR2 sequences are LGHDT and YNNKEL (reference sequence). Between the trimmed V and J ends, which lost 1 base and 2 bases, there was a span of 9 bases. This CDR3 is built from 14 residues. The CDR3 loop reads CASSQVEGTYEQYF. The CDR3 nucleotides are TGTGCCAGCAGCCAAGTCGAGGGGACCTACGAGCAGTACTTC.

Many counts were recorded for this clonotype. This chain joins TRBV5-1 and TRBJ1-1; 8 positions match TRBD1. J was trimmed by 2 bases and V by 0 bases; bases with no gene match: 6. Germline V gives CDR1 SGHRS, CDR2 YFSETQ. The CDR3 loop spans 16 amino acids. The CDR3 is CASSLARTGLNTEAFF. CDR3 nucleotide sequence: TGCGCCAGCAGCTTGGCACGGACAGGGCTCAACACTGAAGCTTTCTTT. Together with reference TRBV5-1 and TRBJ1-1, the CDR3 gives the full variable domain: KAGVTQTPRYLIKTRGQQVTLSCSPISGHRSVSWYQQTPGQGLQFLFEYFSETQRNKGNFPGRFSGRQFSNSRSEMNVSTLELGDSALYLCASSLARTGLNTEAFFGQGTRLTVV.

The chain employs TRBV18 and TRBJ2-7; D unclear. Looked up from germline, CDR1 is KGHSH and CDR2 is LQKENI. V was shortened by 0 bases and J by 3 bases, with 6 bases between the two germline ends. There are 13 residues in the CDR3. As DNA, the CDR3 is TGTGCCAGCTCACCACCAAATATCTACGAGCAGTACTTC. Its translation: CASSPPNIYEQYF.

This clonotype was detected many times. The chain carries TRBV12-3 or TRBV12-4 and TRBJ2-5, with TRBD1 identical over 7 bases. The CDR3 has 15 amino acids. V dropped 4 bases and J dropped 2; count of bases not matched to a gene: 7. CDR3 residues: CASSSRQGMQETQYF. The CDR3 region has the DNA TGTGCCAGCAGTTCACGACAGGGAATGCAAGAGACCCAGTACTTC.

This clonotype was seen more than once but under ten times. The chain links TRBV30 to TRBJ1-1; TRBD1 is a possible D gene (5 bases). Trimming left V 7 bases short and J 3 bases short, with 18 bases between. CDR1 and CDR2 from the germline V gene are GTSNPN and SVGIG (reference sequence). This CDR3 is 14 amino acids long. The CDR3, as DNA: TGTGCCTCACAAGTGGGGACTCTGCACACTGAAGCTTTCTTT. Residues: CASQVGTLHTEAFF.

There are many counts of this clonotype. The V call is TRBV7-9, the J call TRBJ1-4; D is undetermined. This CDR3 is built from 13 residues. Germline assignment: CDR1 SEHNR and CDR2 FQNEAQ (reference sequence). V was shortened by 5 bases and J by 8 bases, with 12 bases between the two germline ends. The CDR3 DNA is TGTGCCAGCAGCCCTCAAAGTTCCGAAAAACTGTTTTTT. Translated, it gives CASSPQSSEKLFF.

As concerns this clonotype: A read error may be the cause here, since a much bigger clone is one base away. This sequence joins TRBV6-2 or TRBV6-3 and TRBJ1-1; D is undetermined. Trimming stripped 8 bases from V and 1 base from J, with 17 bases between. The CDR3 runs 15 residues. Germline CDR1 is MNHEY and CDR2 is SVGEGT. The CDR3 is CASSPSSPENTEAFF. The CDR3 DNA reads as TGTGCCAGCTCACCATCGTCCCCGGAGAACACTGAAGCTTTCTTT.

This clonotype showed up many times. The chain carries TRBV7-2 and TRBJ2-7; D is ambiguous. CDR1 and CDR2 from the germline V gene are SGHTA and FQGNSA. Trimming stripped 1 base from V and 2 bases from J, with 9 bases between. The CDR3 loop spans 14 amino acids. CDR3 residues: CASSLGSVAYEQYF. The CDR3 region has the DNA TGTGCCAGCAGCTTAGGGTCTGTGGCCTACGAGCAGTACTTC.

The sample holds many counts of this clonotype. The rearrangement joins TRBV7-2 to TRBJ2-3; D ambiguous. V lost 3 bases to trimming and J lost 6 bases, with 4 bases between them. The CDR3 has 11 residues. Germline V CDR1 and CDR2: SGHTA, FQGNSA. CDR3 coding DNA: TGTGCCAGCAGCTTTTCGGATACGCAGTATTTT. Translating it yields CASSFSDTQYF.

This clonotype was seen only a few times. This chain uses TRBV7-3 with TRBJ1-1; perhaps TRBD1 as D (5 bases). The CDR3 contains 13 residues. The V and J ends lost 3 bases and 4 bases respectively, with 9 bases between them. From germline, CDR1 is SGHTA and CDR2 FQGTGA. The CDR3 DNA follows: TGTGCCAGCAGCTTCGACGGGACCACTGAAGCTTTCTTT. Protein product: CASSFDGTTEAFF.

This clonotype was seen at least ten times. The genes are TRBV20-1 and TRBJ2-1; 7 nucleotides agree with TRBD1. This CDR3 region has 15 residues. J was trimmed by 6 bases and V by 5 bases; bases with no gene match: 13. Germline V lookup: CDR1 DFQATT, CDR2 SNEGSKA (reference sequence). The CDR3 sequence: CSARRTGTVGNEQFF. In DNA, the CDR3 is TGCAGTGCTCGGCGGACAGGAACGGTCGGCAATGAGCAGTTCTTC.

This clonotype was observed at least ten times. The chain joins TRBV20-1 to TRBJ2-3, with D maybe TRBD1 (5 bases). V lost 3 bases and J 0 bases, leaving 13 bases between the germline ends. CDR3 length: 15 residues. Per the germline V gene, CDR1 is DFQATT and CDR2 is SNEGSKA (reference sequence). CDR3 in DNA: TGCAGTGCTAGGTCCGACAGTGCTAGCACAGATACGCAGTATTTT. Residues: CSARSDSASTDTQYF.

This clonotype was counted ten times or more. Here the CDR3 reads CASSTPGRSYGYTF. In nucleotides, the CDR3 is TGTGCCAGCAGTACCCCCGGGCGCTCCTATGGCTACACCTTC. The chain links TRBV28 to TRBJ1-2; D not certain. The CDR3 extends over 14 amino acids. CDR1 is MDHEN, CDR2 SYDVKM, per germline. The V end was cut by 5 bases, the J end by 4 bases, with 14 bases between.

This clonotype was observed at least ten times. The genes are TRBV29-1 and TRBJ2-1; D is perhaps TRBD2 (6 bases). This CDR3 contains 12 residues. Trimming left V 3 bases short and J 7 bases short, with 10 bases between. Germline loops: CDR1 SQVTM, CDR2 ANQGSEA. CDR3 sequence reads: CSVDTSRNEQFF. CDR3 coding DNA: TGCAGCGTTGACACTAGCAGGAATGAGCAGTTCTTC.

This clonotype has ten or more counts. The V call is TRBV18, the J call TRBJ1-5; D unclear. Germline CDR1 reads KGHSH; CDR2 reads LQKENI. This CDR3 region has 14 residues. V shed 2 bases and J shed 0 bases, with 5 bases lying between them. This CDR3 reads CASSPDYSNQPQHF. CDR3 nucleotide sequence: TGTGCCAGCTCACCAGACTATAGCAATCAGCCCCAGCATTTT. Full variable domain (remainder filled in from reference TRBV18 and TRBJ1-5): NAGVMQNPRHLVRRRGQEARLRCSPMKGHSHVYWYRQLPEEGLKFMVYLQKENIIDESGMPKERFSAEFPKEGPSILRIQQVVRGDSAAYFCASSPDYSNQPQHFGDGTRLSIL.

This clonotype was picked up many times. The chain links TRBV20-1 to TRBJ1-6; TRBD1 matches at 9 bases. Germline-derived CDR1 and CDR2 are DFQATT and SNEGSKA (reference sequence). J lost 3 bases, V lost 6 bases, and 9 bases had no gene match. The CDR3 runs 16 residues. Here the CDR3 DNA reads TGCAGTGCCCGGGGACAGGGAGTCGGCTATAATTCACCCCTCCACTTT. Protein sequence: CSARGQGVGYNSPLHF.

This clonotype has at least ten counts. This CDR3 reads CASRRQSGSERNEQFF. Here the CDR3 DNA reads TGTGCCAGCAGGAGACAAAGCGGGAGTGAAAGAAATGAGCAGTTCTTC. The V and J genes are TRBV6-1 and TRBJ2-1, with TRBD2 matching over 8 bases. This CDR3 contains 16 residues. The V segment lost 6 bases and the J segment 7 bases; nucleotides outside the gene matches: 14. Per germline, CDR1 MNHNS and CDR2 SASEGT.

This clonotype was detected a few times. CDR3 region: CASSLARTNQETQYF. CDR3 DNA: TGCGCCAGCAGCTTGGCCCGTACCAACCAAGAGACCCAGTACTTC. J is TRBJ2-5 and V is TRBV5-1, with D uncertain. CDR1 and CDR2 (germline): SGHRS, YFSETQ. The CDR3 length is 15 residues. Trimming left V 0 bases short and J 0 bases short, with 9 bases between.

This clonotype was counted at least ten times. The chain uses TRBV12-3 or TRBV12-4 and TRBJ2-7; no reliable D call. The V gene lost 3 bases and the J gene lost 4 bases, with 13 bases spanning the gap. The CDR3 consists of 14 residues. CDR3 loop: CASSFRMGGYEQYF. For the CDR3, the DNA is TGTGCCAGCAGTTTTCGAATGGGTGGGTACGAGCAGTACTTC.

This clonotype was seen only a few times. J is TRBJ1-5 and V is TRBV12-3 or TRBV12-4, with D hard to call. V was clipped by 1 base and J by 5 bases, with 9 bases between them. The CDR3 length is 14 residues. CDR3 loop: CASSLGSRHQPQHF. Here the CDR3 DNA reads TGTGCCAGCAGTTTAGGTTCACGCCATCAGCCCCAGCATTTT.

As for this clonotype: A much larger clonotype is one base distant, so this may be a read error. The chain is built from TRBV2 and TRBJ2-6; no firm D call. Trimming pared 5 bases from V and 0 bases from J, leaving 5 bases between. The CDR3 contains 14 residues. Germline CDR1 is SNHLY and CDR2 is FYNNEI. CDR3 sequence: CASSFTSGANVLTF. In DNA, the CDR3 is TGTGCCAGCAGTTTTACCTCTGGGGCCAACGTCCTGACTTTC. The variable domain in full, completed from reference TRBV2 and TRBJ2-6, reads EPEVTQTPSHQVTQMGQEVILRCVPISNHLYFYWYRQILGQKVEFLVSFYNNEISEKSEIFDDQFSVERPDGSNFTLKIRSTKLEDSAMYFCASSFTSGANVLTFGAGSRLTVL.